This T cell receptor beta chain emerged from a study of T cells in Graves' hyperthyroidism and ophthalmopathy. This clonotype appeared a few times. Antigen: not known. The ends were cut back, 1 base at V and 4 bases at J, with 13 bases in the middle. This CDR3 has 15 amino acids. Together with thyroid ultrasound, orbital computed tomography, serum thyroxine and TRAb, clinical symptoms were used for diagnoses. PBMCs were sourced from more than 9 ml fresh peripheral blood. Regions amplified from RNA transcripts were the TCR beta CDR3 regions. HTBI primers were employed in a first-round RT-PCR of the TCR CDR3. One entry per CDR3 protein results from TCRdb running MiXCR on the multiplex PCR reads. The table has hundreds of thousands of distinct CDR3 sequences, approximately 25% seen once. Findings and limits, study-wide: Ophthalmopathy was identified by the model a median approximately 6.9 months ahead of onset.

J is TRBJ1-2 and V is TRBV12-3 or TRBV12-4, with a weak D call TRBD1 (5 bases). This TCR came from a woman in her 30s with Graves' ophthalmopathy. What was sequenced was blood. The CDR3 sequence is CASSLGDSRGYGYTF. In DNA, the CDR3 is TGTGCCAGCAGTTTAGGTGACAGTCGGGGCTATGGCTACACCTTC.